The source of this TCR beta chain is a study of T cell responses to AZD1222 COVID-19 vaccine. Study-wide results and caveats: Only a handful of AZD1222 recipients, roughly six in all, had baseline seropositivity. The donor cohort was predominantly white British with a female majority, and clonal diversity may have been underestimated.

To note about this clone: Its antigen is as yet unknown.

The table came from immunoSEQ multiplex PCR; TCRdb's copy has only in-frame clones and leaves some out. The table shows 98,000 or so clones, with roughly 84% occurring only once. Second doses were pooled across both intervals (about 4 or about 12 weeks). The CDR3 contains 14 residues. Germline V gene lookup returns CDR1 SGHRS and CDR2 YFSETQ. J was trimmed by 7 bases and V by 0 bases; bases with no gene match: 4. The V and J genes are TRBV5-1 and TRBJ2-1, with TRBD1 matching 7 bases. The TCR sequence derives from an adult who received the AZD1222 COVID-19 vaccine. The source material was peripheral blood, sampled 28 days after the second AZD1222 dose. CDR3 bases: TGCGCCAGCAGCTTGGAGGGGGCTGGAAATGAGCAGTTCTTC. Its translation: CASSLEGAGNEQFF.